One sample yielded the 5 T cell receptor beta chains listed below, sequenced in a study of T cell clonotyping in hematopoietic cell transplantation. Produced via immunoSEQ multiplex PCR; TCRdb's table is partial and in-frame only. The table records 9,500 to 11,000 clones, approximately 46% of them present only once. The input for sequencing was PBMCs, taken 30 days after allogeneic stem cell transplant. These receptor sequences come from a male patient aged 45-60 years who had an allogeneic stem cell transplant from an unrelated donor, so the T cells may come from the graft donor. Some clones in this sample may be carry-over from other donors' samples.

Written as DNA, the CDR3 is TGTGCCAGCAGCTTGGCCGTGGACAGGGGGCGCGTGTACTATGGCTACACCTTC. Its translation: CASSLAVDRGRVYYGYTF. V is TRBV5-4 and J is TRBJ1-2; 11 bases align to TRBD1. The V gene end was trimmed by 0 bases and the J gene end by 3 bases; junction bases not matched to a gene: 10. Germline lookup yields CDR1 SGHNT and CDR2 YYREEE (reference sequence). This CDR3 has 18 residues.

V is TRBV7-3 and J is TRBJ2-5; possible D gene TRBD1, 5 bases. From germline, CDR1 is SGHTA and CDR2 FQGTGA. The germline V and J ends were trimmed by 3 bases and 4 bases, with 15 bases remaining between them. The CDR3 contains 15 residues. The CDR3 nucleotides are TGTGCCAGCAGCTTGACCCCCGACAGCCGAGAGACCCAGTACTTC. Translating it yields CASSLTPDSRETQYF.

This chain uses TRBV4-2 with TRBJ1-6; 9 bases fit TRBD1. The V gene's germline CDR1 is LGHNA and CDR2 YNFKEQ. The CDR3 contains 16 residues. V lost 1 base to trimming and J lost 10 bases; unmatched junction nucleotides: 8. The CDR3 region is CASSQAKTGGNSPLHF. The CDR3 DNA sequence: TGTGCCAGCAGCCAAGCGAAGACAGGGGGAAACTCACCCCTCCACTTT.

This clone appeared a few times. This chain joins TRBV29-1 and TRBJ1-4, with TRBD1 matching 7 bases. Looked up from germline, CDR1 is SQVTM and CDR2 is ANQGSEA. V shed 4 bases and J 3 bases; nucleotides not matched to a gene: 2. The CDR3 is 13 amino acids. CDR3: CSVGQGANEKLFF. CDR3 in DNA: TGCAGCGTTGGACAGGGCGCTAATGAAAAACTGTTTTTT.

The rearrangement joins TRBV6-1 to TRBJ1-2; perhaps TRBD1 as D (6 bases). Between the trimmed V and J ends, which lost 6 bases and 7 bases, there was a span of 15 bases. Germline-derived CDR1 and CDR2 are MNHNS and SASEGT. CDR3 length equals 13 residues. As DNA, the CDR3 is TGTGCCAGCAGCCAGGCGGGGGGCCGTGGCTACACCTTC. Translation: CASSQAGGRGYTF.